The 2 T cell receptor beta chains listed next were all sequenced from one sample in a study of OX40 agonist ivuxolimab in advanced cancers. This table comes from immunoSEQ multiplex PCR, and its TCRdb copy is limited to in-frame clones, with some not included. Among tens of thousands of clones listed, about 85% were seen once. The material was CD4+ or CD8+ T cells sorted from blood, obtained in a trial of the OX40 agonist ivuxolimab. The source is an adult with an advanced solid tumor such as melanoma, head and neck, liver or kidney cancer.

The CDR3 DNA reads as TGCGCCAGCAGCTTGAATCATAGGGGATCATTCTCAGATACGCAGTATTTT. Amino acid sequence: CASSLNHRGSFSDTQYF. The chain has TRBV5-1 and TRBJ2-3; D is perhaps TRBD1 (5 bases). Germline V CDR1 and CDR2: SGHRS, YFSETQ. The CDR3 totals 17 residues. V was pared by 1 base and J by 4 bases, with 19 bases between. The full variable domain, with the rest looked up from reference TRBV5-1 and TRBJ2-3, is KAGVTQTPRYLIKTRGQQVTLSCSPISGHRSVSWYQQTPGQGLQFLFEYFSETQRNKGNFPGRFSGRQFSNSRSEMNVSTLELGDSALYLCASSLNHRGSFSDTQYFGPGTRLTVL.

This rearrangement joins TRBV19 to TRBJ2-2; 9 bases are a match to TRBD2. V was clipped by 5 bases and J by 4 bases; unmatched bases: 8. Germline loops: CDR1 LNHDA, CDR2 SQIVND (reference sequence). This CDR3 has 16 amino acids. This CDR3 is CASSLSGRSGTGELFF. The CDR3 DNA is TGTGCCAGTAGTCTAAGCGGGAGGTCGGGCACCGGGGAGCTGTTTTTT.